This is a list of T cell receptor beta chains from one sample in a study of blood T cell repertoires in COVID-19. Measured with immunoSEQ multiplex PCR; TCRdb has only the in-frame clones, and not every one. In the table there are about 250,000 clones, approximately 84% of which are singletons. What was sequenced was peripheral blood. The receptors stem from a man aged 50 to 60 with acute or convalescent COVID-19. CDR3s include the opening cysteine and the closing phenylalanine or tryptophan. D genes are given only for firm matches. Size tells how often a clone was seen (once, few, many) or the class of an expanded clone, and some rows leave it out.

j_call	v_call	clone_size	d_call	cdr3_aa	cdr3_nt
TRBJ1-2	TRBV20-1	once	-	CSASPSTEPVRKTF	TGCAGTGCTAGTCCTTCGACAGAGCCCGTCAGGAAGACCTTC
TRBJ1-2	TRBV12-5	-	-	CASGLDNGDGYTF	TGTGCTAGTGGTTTAGATAACGGGGATGGCTACACCTTC
TRBJ2-7	TRBV6-5	-	TRBD2	CASSYGLAGSSYEQYF	TGTGCCAGCAGTTACGGACTAGCGGGGAGCTCCTACGAGCAGTACTTC
TRBJ2-3	TRBV7-2	-	TRBD1	CASSNGLTGVNTQYF	TGTGCCAGCAGCAACGGCCTGACAGGGGTGAATACGCAGTATTTT
TRBJ2-2	TRBV19	few	-	CASSIALEQTELFF	TGTGCCAGTAGTATAGCTCTAGAGCAGACGGAGCTGTTTTTT
TRBJ2-2	TRBV7-9	-	-	CASSLGRGGELFF	TGTGCCAGCAGCTTAGGCCGAGGCGGGGAGCTGTTTTTT
TRBJ2-1	TRBV14	-	-	CASSQVRAGDNEQFF	TGTGCCAGCAGCCAAGTGAGGGCAGGGGACAATGAGCAGTTCTTC
TRBJ2-5	TRBV5-1	-	-	CASSLVDSAGETQYF	TGCGCCAGCAGCTTGGTTGACTCGGCGGGGGAGACCCAGTACTTC
TRBJ2-7	TRBV15	-	-	CATSRDWAATTYEQYF	TGTGCCACCAGCAGAGATTGGGCCGCGACAACCTACGAGCAGTACTTC
TRBJ1-1	TRBV3-1/TRBV3-2	-	TRBD1	CASSRTTGDTEAFF	TGTGCCAGCAGCCGAACAACAGGGGACACTGAAGCTTTCTTT
TRBJ1-4	TRBV6-5	-	-	CASTMGPTNEKLFF	TGTGCCAGCACTATGGGGCCAACTAATGAAAAACTGTTTTTT
TRBJ2-1	TRBV2	-	TRBD2	CASREGLATNEQFF	TGTGCCAGCAGGGAAGGACTAGCGACCAATGAGCAGTTCTTC
TRBJ1-2	TRBV28	-	-	CASSLEQLPNYGYTF	TGTGCCAGCAGTTTAGAACAGCTCCCTAACTATGGCTACACCTTC
TRBJ2-2	TRBV7-3	-	TRBD2	CASSEGTTTTGELFF	TGTGCCAGCAGCGAAGGGACTACGACTACCGGGGAGCTGTTTTTT
TRBJ2-6	TRBV6-5	-	-	CASSRRSSGANVLTF	TGTGCCAGCAGTCGGAGGAGCTCTGGGGCCAACGTCCTGACTTTC
TRBJ1-4	TRBV18	-	-	CASSPSEGAMFEKLFF	TGTGCCAGCTCCCCCAGCGAGGGCGCGATGTTTGAAAAACTGTTTTTT
TRBJ2-7	TRBV5-1	-	-	CASSLKGVGFYEQYF	TGCGCCAGCAGCTTAAAGGGGGTCGGGTTCTACGAGCAGTACTTC
TRBJ1-1	TRBV6-6	-	TRBD1	CASRTSDRAGGTEAFF	TGTGCCAGCAGAACCTCTGACAGGGCGGGAGGCACTGAAGCTTTCTTT
TRBJ1-2	TRBV6-5	-	-	CASSLRGGGAGYTF	TGTGCCAGCAGTTTGCGGGGCGGCGGGGCTGGCTACACCTTC
TRBJ2-7	TRBV11-3	-	-	CASSPPRGLVSYEQYF	TGTGCCAGCAGCCCACCTAGGGGATTAGTAAGCTACGAGCAGTACTTC
TRBJ2-7	TRBV11-2	-	TRBD2	CASSLSGGAGRGVYEQYF	TGTGCCAGCAGCTTAAGTGGTGGAGCGGGGAGAGGGGTCTACGAGCAGTACTTC
TRBJ2-1	TRBV11-3	-	TRBD1	CASSPDRATYNEQFF	TGTGCCAGCAGCCCGGACAGGGCGACCTACAATGAGCAGTTCTTC
TRBJ2-7	TRBV7-9	-	-	CASSLERYEQYF	TGTGCCAGCAGCCTAGAGAGATACGAGCAGTACTTC
TRBJ2-2	TRBV18	-	-	CASSPVEGPNTGELFF	TGTGCCAGCTCACCTGTGGAGGGGCCGAACACCGGGGAGCTGTTTTTT